These 19 T cell receptor beta chains share one sample of origin, sequenced in a study of cytomegalovirus exposure and HLA in healthy donors. The PCR ran on 60 Vbeta and 13 Jbeta primers. Measured with immunoSEQ multiplex PCR; TCRdb has only the in-frame clones, and not every one. The top ten hold 1% of the sample, which has about 180,000 clones, 80% seen once. Specimen: PBMCs. All receptors derive from a woman aged 50 to 60 in good health and CMV-seropositive.

As concerns this clone: Other DNA sequences in this sample translate to the same CDR3. The rearrangement links TRBV19 to TRBJ1-1; D may be TRBD1 (6 bases). V was trimmed by 2 bases and J by 5 bases, leaving 9 bases between them. Germline values: CDR1 LNHDA, CDR2 SQIVND (reference sequence). There are 13 residues in the CDR3. For the CDR3, the DNA is TGTGCCAGTAGTATACAGGGGAATACTGAAGCTTTCTTT. It specifies CASSIQGNTEAFF.

The V and J genes are TRBV5-1 and TRBJ1-1; weak D call: TRBD1 (5 bases). Germline CDR1 is SGHRS and CDR2 is YFSETQ. V shed 0 bases and J shed 2 bases, with 11 bases lying between them. The CDR3 is 15 amino acids. Here the CDR3 reads CASSLAGGANTEAFF. The CDR3 DNA reads as TGCGCCAGCAGCTTGGCCGGCGGGGCTAACACTGAAGCTTTCTTT.

This chain uses TRBV20-1 with TRBJ2-3; a weak D match, TRBD1 (5 bases). Trimming took 5 bases from V and 6 from J, leaving 9 bases between them. Germline V gene lookup returns CDR1 DFQATT and CDR2 SNEGSKA (reference sequence). This CDR3 region has 11 residues. The CDR3 DNA reads TGCAGTGCTCGTCACAGGGATACGCAGTATTTT. Encoded protein: CSARHRDTQYF.

V is TRBV27 and J is TRBJ2-7, with a possible D match to TRBD1 (6 bases). Trimming left V 5 bases short and J 0 bases short, with 14 bases between. The CDR3 has 15 residues. The germline V gene has CDR1 MNHEY and CDR2 SMNVEV (reference sequence). CDR3 in amino acids: CASSPRQDRSYEQYF. The CDR3, as DNA: TGTGCCAGCAGTCCACGACAGGACCGCTCCTACGAGCAGTACTTC.

The chain recombines TRBV7-3 with TRBJ2-7; D is possibly TRBD2 (6 bases). V lost 0 bases, J lost 7 bases, and 13 bases lay in between. Germline V gene sequence: CDR1 SGHTA, CDR2 FQGTGA. The CDR3 covers 14 residues. Written as DNA, the CDR3 is TGTGCCAGCAGCTTAACAGGGGCCGGAGGGGAGCAGTACTTC. Its translation is CASSLTGAGGEQYF.

CDR3 in DNA: TGTGCCACTGTGGGCATAAGGTCTGAAGCTTTCTTT. Residues: CATVGIRSEAFF. V usage is TRBV19 and J usage is TRBJ1-1; no clear D gene. There are 12 residues in the CDR3. With 10 bases removed from V and 6 bases from J, the gap between germline ends came to 15 bases. Looked up from germline, CDR1 is LNHDA and CDR2 is SQIVND (reference sequence).

The gene calls are TRBV10-1 and TRBJ2-3; tentative D call: TRBD2 (5 bases). This CDR3 comprises 14 residues. V was pared by 11 bases and J by 2 bases, with 17 bases between. The germline CDR1 and CDR2 sequences are WNHNN and SYGVQD (reference sequence). This CDR3 is CARTGVPPTDTQYF. The CDR3 nucleotides read TGCGCCCGCACCGGGGTTCCCCCCACAGATACGCAGTATTTT.

This clone was seen a single time. J is TRBJ2-7 and V is TRBV7-3; 9 bases align to TRBD1. CDR1 and CDR2 from the germline V gene are SGHTA and FQGTGA. This CDR3 has 14 amino acids. V trimming: 2 bases; J trimming: 3 bases; junction bases outside the gene matches: 2. CDR3 region: CASSLGQGNYEQYF. Here the CDR3 DNA reads TGTGCCAGCAGCTTAGGACAGGGGAACTACGAGCAGTACTTC.

The chain recombines TRBV4-2 with TRBJ1-1; a weak D match, TRBD1 (5 bases). Germline V CDR1 and CDR2: LGHNA, YNFKEQ. The CDR3 spans 14 residues. Trimming stripped 6 bases from V and 1 base from J, with 12 bases between. In nucleotides, the CDR3 is TGTGCCAGCAGGACACAGGAATCGAACACTGAAGCTTTCTTT. Protein product: CASRTQESNTEAFF.

The gene calls are TRBV4-1 and TRBJ1-4, with 10 bases fitting TRBD1. The germline V gene has CDR1 MGHRA and CDR2 YSYEKL. V dropped 1 base and J dropped 7; count of bases not matched to a gene: 6. CDR3 size: 16 residues. CDR3 nucleotide sequence: TGCGCCAGCAGCCAAGGACAGGGGGCTTCTCGTGAAAAACTGTTTTTT. The encoded protein is CASSQGQGASREKLFF.

The V gene is TRBV14, the J gene TRBJ1-5, with TRBD1 matching over 7 bases. The trim removed 2 bases at V and 0 bases at J, leaving 4 bases unmatched. Germline V gene sequence: CDR1 SGHDN, CDR2 FVKESK. CDR3 length: 16 residues. The CDR3 region has the DNA TGTGCCAGCAGCCAACAAACAGGGGTTAGCAATCAGCCCCAGCATTTT. Translation: CASSQQTGVSNQPQHF.

The V and J genes are TRBV9 and TRBJ1-4, with a possible D match to TRBD1 (6 bases). With 1 base removed from V and 2 bases from J, the gap between germline ends came to 9 bases. The CDR3 contains 15 residues. CDR1 SGDLS and CDR2 YYNGEE come from the germline V gene. The CDR3 spells CASSVLQGTNEKLFF. The CDR3 DNA sequence: TGTGCCAGCAGCGTATTGCAGGGGACTAATGAAAAACTGTTTTTT.

V is TRBV18 and J is TRBJ2-5; D may be TRBD2 (5 bases). The V end lost 6 bases, the J end lost 4 bases, and 12 bases lay between the germline ends. This CDR3 is 13 amino acids long. The germline V gene encodes CDR1 KGHSH and CDR2 LQKENI. The DNA for the CDR3 is TGTGCCAGCTCGTCCGGACTCGGAGAGACCCAGTACTTC. Translation: CASSSGLGETQYF.

CDR3 sequence reads: CAWVPGLAGGLFIYEQYF. The CDR3 DNA reads TGTGCCTGGGTTCCGGGACTAGCGGGAGGGCTCTTCATATACGAGCAGTACTTC. The gene calls are TRBV30 and TRBJ2-7, with 16 bases identical to TRBD2. CDR3 length: 18 amino acids. Germline trimming cut 5 bases from V and 4 bases from J; bases unmatched to any gene: 14. The germline V gene encodes CDR1 GTSNPN and CDR2 SVGIG (reference sequence). The whole variable domain, remainder taken from reference TRBV30 and TRBJ2-7, is SQTIHQWPATLVQPVGSPLSLECTVEGTSNPNLYWYRQAAGRGLQLLFYSVGIGQISSEVPQNLSASRPQDRQFILSSKKLLLSDSGFYLCAWVPGLAGGLFIYEQYFGPGTRLTVT.

The sample holds one count of this clone. The rearrangement uses TRBV30 and TRBJ2-7; 10 nucleotides match TRBD2. CDR3 length: 13 residues. V was clipped by 4 bases and J by 4 bases; unmatched bases: 4. Looked up from germline, CDR1 is GTSNPN and CDR2 is SVGIG (reference sequence). The CDR3 bases are TGTGCCTGGATGGCTAGCGGGAGTTACGAGCAGTACTTC. This encodes CAWMASGSYEQYF. Full variable domain (missing parts from reference TRBV30 and TRBJ2-7): SQTIHQWPATLVQPVGSPLSLECTVEGTSNPNLYWYRQAAGRGLQLLFYSVGIGQISSEVPQNLSASRPQDRQFILSSKKLLLSDSGFYLCAWMASGSYEQYFGPGTRLTVT.

The genes are TRBV27 and TRBJ2-1, with 7 bases matching TRBD2. CDR3 length: 16 amino acids. From germline, CDR1 is MNHEY and CDR2 SMNVEV (reference sequence). The V segment lost 0 bases and the J segment 3 bases; nucleotides outside the gene matches: 5. CDR3 nucleotide sequence: TGTGCCAGCAGTTTATCAAGAGGGAGGGGCTACAATGAGCAGTTCTTC. Its translation is CASSLSRGRGYNEQFF.

On this clone itself: One end of the junction varies from germline; a read error may be responsible. The chain links TRBV7-9 to TRBJ1-1; 7 nucleotides line up with TRBD1. The CDR3 covers 14 residues. Germline V gene data show CDR1 as SEHNR and CDR2 as FQNEAQ (reference sequence). CDR3 nucleotide sequence: TGTTCCAGCACGAGACAGGGAGAGGGAGGTGAAGCTTTCTTT. This translates into CSSTRQGEGGEAFF.

The chain carries TRBV5-4 and TRBJ1-2, with unresolved D. Germline CDR1 is SGHNT and CDR2 is YYREEE (reference sequence). The CDR3 covers 15 residues. Deletions cut 4 bases from V and 4 bases from J, with 17 bases between. The CDR3 region has the DNA TGTGCCAGCAGCCCAACGTCCGGGAGCGGCTATGGCTACACCTTC. Its translation: CASSPTSGSGYGYTF.

The gene calls are TRBV7-2 and TRBJ2-1; no clear D. Looked up from germline, CDR1 is SGHTA and CDR2 is FQGNSA. The CDR3 contains 14 residues. The V and J ends lost 7 bases and 4 bases respectively, with 14 bases between them. The CDR3 protein is CASIPRYPYNEQFF. In DNA form, the CDR3 reads TGTGCCAGCATCCCCAGGTACCCGTACAATGAGCAGTTCTTC. The full variable domain, completed using reference TRBV7-2 and TRBJ2-1, is GAGVSQSPSNKVTEKGKDVELRCDPISGHTALYWYRQSLGQGLEFLIYFQGNSAPDKSGLPSDRFSAERTGGSVSTLTIQRTQQEDSAVYLCASIPRYPYNEQFFGPGTRLTVL.